Listed here are 21 T cell receptor beta chains from one sample, sequenced in a study of PD-L1 blockade in urothelial cancer. The time point denotes: pretreatment peripheral blood. The method was immunoSEQ multiplex PCR; TCRdb's version includes in-frame clones alone and lacks a portion of them. The sample holds tens of thousands of clones, roughly four fifths seen once. The source material was PBMCs, sampled around atezolizumab (anti-PD-L1) treatment. Every receptor here comes from a man between 65 and 85 years old with urothelial cancer.

The chain couples TRBV28 to TRBJ2-5; D may be TRBD2 (6 bases). With 2 bases removed from V and 4 bases from J, the gap between germline ends came to 8 bases. This CDR3 contains 13 residues. Germline-derived CDR1 and CDR2 are MDHEN and SYDVKM. The CDR3 here is CASSLGGGETQYF. In DNA, the CDR3 is TGTGCCAGCAGTTTAGGGGGAGGAGAGACCCAGTACTTC. The variable domain in full, with the rest retrieved from reference TRBV28 and TRBJ2-5, is DVKVTQSSRYLVKRTGEKVFLECVQDMDHENMFWYRQDPGLGLRLIYFSYDVKMKEKGDIPEGYSVSREKKERFSLILESASTNQTSMYLCASSLGGGETQYFGPGTRLLVL.

The rearrangement uses TRBV7-6 and TRBJ1-3; 8 bases map to TRBD1. This CDR3 spans 15 amino acids. CDR1 and CDR2 from the germline V gene are SGHVS and FNYEAQ. V lost 2 bases to trimming and J lost 3 bases; unmatched junction nucleotides: 3. The CDR3 loop is CASSLSGGHGNTIYF. CDR3 in DNA: TGTGCCAGCAGCTTATCAGGGGGCCATGGAAACACCATATATTTT.

The chain combines TRBV7-8 with TRBJ1-5; 8 positions match TRBD1. CDR3 length: 17 residues. CDR1 SGHVS and CDR2 FQNEAQ come from the germline V gene. V was pared by 3 bases and J by 3 bases, with 10 bases of the junction left unmatched. The CDR3 nucleotides read TGTGCCAGCAGCTTGGGACAGGTTGCCCGGGCCAATCAGCCCCAGCATTTT. This translates into CASSLGQVARANQPQHF. Full variable domain (outside the CDR3, taken from reference TRBV7-8 and TRBJ1-5): GAGVSQSPRYKVAKRGQDVALRCDPISGHVSLFWYQQALGQGPEFLTYFQNEAQLDKSGLPSDRFFAERPEGSVSTLKIQRTQQEDSAVYLCASSLGQVARANQPQHFGDGTRLSIL.

The V gene is TRBV27, the J gene TRBJ2-7, with 12 bases lining up with TRBD2. This CDR3 spans 15 amino acids. Germline V gives CDR1 MNHEY, CDR2 SMNVEV (reference sequence). The V and J ends lost 10 bases and 2 bases, in that order; junction bases with no gene match: 9. The CDR3 DNA is TGTGCCACCAGAAAGAGACTAGCGGGGGCCTACGAGCAGTACTTC. Translation gives CATRKRLAGAYEQYF.

This sequence joins TRBV5-1 and TRBJ2-5; 9 positions agree with TRBD2. Trimming took 5 bases from V and 5 from J; bases not matched to a gene: 10. Germline V gives CDR1 SGHRS, CDR2 YFSETQ. The CDR3 totals 15 residues. The CDR3: CASSIAGTSRETQYF. CDR3 bases: TGCGCCAGCAGTATAGCCGGGACTAGCCGGGAGACCCAGTACTTC.

The V gene is TRBV7-2, the J gene TRBJ1-5, with D uncertain. The germline V gene encodes CDR1 SGHTA and CDR2 FQGNSA. The CDR3 covers 15 residues. Trimming took 5 bases from V and 7 from J, leaving 18 bases between them. The CDR3 here is CASSQAFGVGQPQHF. The CDR3 DNA reads TGTGCCAGCAGCCAAGCGTTCGGGGTCGGGCAGCCCCAGCATTTT.

This rearrangement joins TRBV18 to TRBJ1-5; 8 nucleotides agree with TRBD1. The CDR3 is made up of 21 amino acids. The trim removed 2 bases at V and 0 bases at J, leaving 18 bases unmatched. The V gene's germline CDR1 is KGHSH and CDR2 LQKENI. CDR3 sequence: CASSPTDRAYAPFPSNQPQHF. CDR3 in DNA: TGTGCCAGCTCACCAACGGACAGGGCCTATGCCCCCTTTCCTAGCAATCAGCCCCAGCATTTT. Full variable domain (remainder filled in from reference TRBV18 and TRBJ1-5): NAGVMQNPRHLVRRRGQEARLRCSPMKGHSHVYWYRQLPEEGLKFMVYLQKENIIDESGMPKERFSAEFPKEGPSILRIQQVVRGDSAAYFCASSPTDRAYAPFPSNQPQHFGDGTRLSIL.

The chain carries TRBV4-2 and TRBJ1-1; the match to TRBD1 covers 7 bases. The trim removed 7 bases at V and 0 bases at J, leaving 5 bases unmatched. CDR3 length: 14 residues. Per germline, CDR1 LGHNA and CDR2 YNFKEQ. The CDR3 region is CASTTGVMNTEAFF. CDR3 in DNA: TGTGCCAGCACCACAGGGGTCATGAACACTGAAGCTTTCTTT.

The chain is built from TRBV19 and TRBJ1-3; unclear D gene. V was clipped by 3 bases and J by 8 bases, with 14 bases between them. Per germline, CDR1 LNHDA and CDR2 SQIVND (reference sequence). CDR3 length: 14 amino acids. CDR3 residues: CASSMGLPKDTIYF. Written as DNA, the CDR3 is TGTGCCAGTAGTATGGGCCTCCCCAAGGACACCATATATTTT.

This chain links TRBV7-9 with TRBJ2-2; 7 nucleotides line up with TRBD2. Germline V gene lookup returns CDR1 SEHNR and CDR2 FQNEAQ (reference sequence). V trimming: 5 bases; J trimming: 7 bases; junction bases outside the gene matches: 10. The CDR3 runs to 15 residues. This CDR3 is CASSRNLAEHGELFF. CDR3 nucleotide sequence: TGTGCCAGCAGCCGCAACCTAGCGGAGCACGGGGAGCTGTTTTTT.

The gene calls are TRBV7-6 and TRBJ1-4; the match to TRBD1 covers 7 bases. This CDR3 has 16 residues. The ends lost 5 bases at V and 6 bases at J; junction bases unmatched: 12. Germline V CDR1 and CDR2: SGHVS, FNYEAQ. The CDR3 nucleotides read TGTGCCAGCAGCCGTAGGGGCGGGCAGGGGGATGAAAAACTGTTTTTT. This translates into CASSRRGGQGDEKLFF. Variable domain in full (rest from reference TRBV7-6 and TRBJ1-4): GAGVSQSPRYKVTKRGQDVALRCDPISGHVSLYWYRQALGQGPEFLTYFNYEAQQDKSGLPNDRFSAERPEGSISTLTIQRTEQRDSAMYRCASSRRGGQGDEKLFFGSGTQLSVL.

The CDR3 loop reads CASSLITSGSWNEQFF. The CDR3 coding sequence is TGTGCCAGCAGCTTAATAACGAGCGGGAGTTGGAATGAGCAGTTCTTC. V and J are TRBV7-9 and TRBJ2-1; 8 bases are a match to TRBD2. This CDR3 region has 16 residues. The ends lost 2 bases at V and 7 bases at J; junction bases unmatched: 10. From germline, CDR1 is SEHNR and CDR2 FQNEAQ (reference sequence).

The V and J genes are TRBV18 and TRBJ2-1; 10 bases line up with TRBD2. This CDR3 comprises 16 residues. V trimming: 0 bases; J trimming: 2 bases; junction bases outside the gene matches: 1. CDR1 is KGHSH, CDR2 LQKENI, per germline. The CDR3 DNA follows: TGTGCCAGCTCACCACCCAGCGGGAGGGCCTACAATGAGCAGTTCTTC. Encoded protein: CASSPPSGRAYNEQFF.

The chain recombines TRBV9 with TRBJ1-1; TRBD1 agrees at 7 bases. CDR3 size: 17 residues. From germline, CDR1 is SGDLS and CDR2 YYNGEE. With 4 bases clipped from V and 0 bases from J, the junction kept 12 bases outside the gene matches. CDR3 in amino acids: CASSPVPGQIMNTEAFF. Written as DNA, the CDR3 is TGTGCCAGCAGCCCCGTCCCGGGACAGATCATGAACACTGAAGCTTTCTTT. The whole variable domain, remainder taken from reference TRBV9 and TRBJ1-1, is DSGVTQTPKHLITATGQRVTLRCSPRSGDLSVYWYQQSLDQGLQFLIQYYNGEERAKGNILERFSAQQFPDLHSELNLSSLELGDSALYFCASSPVPGQIMNTEAFFGQGTRLTVV.

This clone was picked up one time. The chain employs TRBV2 and TRBJ2-7; tentative D call: TRBD1 (6 bases). Trimming cost V 4 bases and J 5 bases, with 15 bases left between them. Germline CDR1 is SNHLY and CDR2 is FYNNEI. The CDR3 runs 14 residues. CDR3 region: CASSGVRGFDEQYF. Here the CDR3 DNA reads TGTGCCAGCAGTGGGGTCAGGGGCTTCGACGAGCAGTACTTC.

V and J are TRBV6-1 and TRBJ2-3; the match to TRBD2 covers 10 bases. With 0 bases clipped from V and 4 bases from J, the junction kept 1 base outside the gene matches. CDR3 length equals 15 residues. Per the germline V gene, CDR1 is MNHNS and CDR2 is SASEGT. CDR3 amino acids: CASSEALAGADTQYF. DNA of the CDR3: TGTGCCAGCAGTGAAGCGCTAGCGGGAGCAGATACGCAGTATTTT.

V and J are TRBV7-9 and TRBJ2-1, with 8 bases lining up with TRBD1. The junction had 16 bases not matched to a gene; V was cut back by 1 base and J by 8 bases. CDR3 length: 18 residues. Germline V lookup: CDR1 SEHNR, CDR2 FQNEAQ (reference sequence). The CDR3 reads CASSLGVSSDRGRDEQFF. The CDR3 DNA reads TGTGCCAGCAGCTTAGGGGTATCGAGCGACAGGGGTCGCGATGAGCAGTTCTTC. Using reference TRBV7-9 and TRBJ2-1 for the parts outside the CDR3, the full variable domain is DTGVSQNPRHKITKRGQNVTFRCDPISEHNRLYWYRQTLGQGPEFLTYFQNEAQLEKSRLLSDRFSAERPKGSFSTLEIQRTEQGDSAMYLCASSLGVSSDRGRDEQFFGPGTRLTVL.

CDR3 residues: CASSLAGMNTGELFF. CDR3 DNA: TGCGCCAGCAGTCTAGCGGGTATGAACACCGGGGAGCTGTTTTTT. This sequence joins TRBV5-1 and TRBJ2-2, with 8 positions matching TRBD2. Trimming at V came to 5 bases and at J to 1 base, leaving 4 bases not matched to a gene. Germline assignment: CDR1 SGHRS and CDR2 YFSETQ. The CDR3 loop spans 15 amino acids.

This chain connects TRBV5-1 to TRBJ2-1, with D maybe TRBD1 (5 bases). Germline CDR1 and CDR2: SGHRS and YFSETQ. The CDR3 has 14 residues. V was cut by 0 bases and J by 10 bases, with 14 bases left in between. In DNA form, the CDR3 reads TGCGCCAGCAGCTTGGATCCAGGGATAGGCGAGCAGTTCTTC. This gives the protein CASSLDPGIGEQFF.

The V call is TRBV9, the J call TRBJ1-2, with a weak D call TRBD1 (6 bases). The CDR3 is made up of 13 amino acids. The ends were cut back, 7 bases at V and 4 bases at J, with 14 bases in the middle. Germline values: CDR1 SGDLS, CDR2 YYNGEE. For the CDR3, the DNA is TGTGCCAGCGCAGAGGGGGAGTCCTATGGCTACACCTTC. Amino acid sequence: CASAEGESYGYTF.

V and J are TRBV27 and TRBJ2-1, with 8 positions matching TRBD2. Per germline, CDR1 MNHEY and CDR2 SMNVEV (reference sequence). Trimming at V came to 10 bases and at J to 6 bases, leaving 17 bases not matched to a gene. The CDR3 is 16 residues long. CDR3 amino acids: CATSVLGLEWSNEQFF. The CDR3 DNA reads as TGTGCCACCTCAGTTTTGGGACTAGAGTGGTCCAATGAGCAGTTCTTC.